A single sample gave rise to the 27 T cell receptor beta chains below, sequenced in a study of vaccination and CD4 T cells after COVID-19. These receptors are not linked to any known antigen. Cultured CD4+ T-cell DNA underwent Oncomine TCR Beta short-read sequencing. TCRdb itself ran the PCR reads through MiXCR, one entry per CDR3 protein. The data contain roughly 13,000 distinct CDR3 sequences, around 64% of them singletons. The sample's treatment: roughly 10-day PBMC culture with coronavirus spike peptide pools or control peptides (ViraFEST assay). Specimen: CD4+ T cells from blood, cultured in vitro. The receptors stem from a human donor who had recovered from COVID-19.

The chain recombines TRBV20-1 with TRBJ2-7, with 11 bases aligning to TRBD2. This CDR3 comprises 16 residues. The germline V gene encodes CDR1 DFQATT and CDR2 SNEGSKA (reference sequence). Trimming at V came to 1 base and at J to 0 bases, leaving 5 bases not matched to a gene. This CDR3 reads CSARGIAGGSSYEQYF. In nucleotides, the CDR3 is TGCAGTGCTAGAGGGATAGCGGGAGGGAGCTCCTACGAGCAGTACTTC.

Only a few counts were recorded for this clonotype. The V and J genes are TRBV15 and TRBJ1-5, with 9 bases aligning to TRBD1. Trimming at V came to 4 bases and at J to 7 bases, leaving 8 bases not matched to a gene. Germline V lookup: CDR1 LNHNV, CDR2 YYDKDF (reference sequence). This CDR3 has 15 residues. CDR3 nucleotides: TGTGCCACCAGCAATAGACAGGGGGAGGGCCAGCCCCAGCATTTT. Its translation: CATSNRQGEGQPQHF.

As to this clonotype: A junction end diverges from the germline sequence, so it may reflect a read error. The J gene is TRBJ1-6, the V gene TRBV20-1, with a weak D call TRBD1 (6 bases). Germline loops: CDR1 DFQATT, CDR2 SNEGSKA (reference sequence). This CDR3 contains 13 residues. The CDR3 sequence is CSVRQENNSPLHF. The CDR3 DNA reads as TGCAGTGTTAGACAGGAGAATAATTCACCCCTCCACTTT.

CDR3 in DNA: TGTGCCAGCAGCTTCCTCGGGACAGGGGCAGATACGCAGTATTTT. Translation gives CASSFLGTGADTQYF. The rearrangement joins TRBV7-2 to TRBJ2-3; 10 bases map to TRBD1. CDR1 is SGHTA, CDR2 FQGNSA, per germline. V gave up 3 bases and J gave up 4 bases; unmatched junction bases: 4. The CDR3 has 15 amino acids.

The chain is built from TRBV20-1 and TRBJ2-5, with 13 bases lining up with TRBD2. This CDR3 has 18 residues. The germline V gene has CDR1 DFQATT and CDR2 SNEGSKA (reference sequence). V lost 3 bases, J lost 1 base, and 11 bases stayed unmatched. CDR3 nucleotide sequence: TGCAGTGCTAGCGGACTAGCGGGGGCCCGGGGGGTCCAAGAGACCCAGTACTTC. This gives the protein CSASGLAGARGVQETQYF.

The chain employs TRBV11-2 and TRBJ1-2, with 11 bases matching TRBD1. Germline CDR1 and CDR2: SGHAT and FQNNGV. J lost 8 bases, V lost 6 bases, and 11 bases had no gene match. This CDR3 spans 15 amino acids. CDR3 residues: CASRRPGQGELGYTF. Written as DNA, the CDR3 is TGTGCCAGCAGGAGACCGGGACAGGGGGAACTCGGCTACACCTTC.

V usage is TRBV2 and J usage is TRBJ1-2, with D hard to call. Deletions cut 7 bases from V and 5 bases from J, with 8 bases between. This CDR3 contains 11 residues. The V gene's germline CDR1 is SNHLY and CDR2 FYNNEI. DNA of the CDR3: TGTGCCAGCACGCTGGAATATGGCTACACCTTC. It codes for CASTLEYGYTF. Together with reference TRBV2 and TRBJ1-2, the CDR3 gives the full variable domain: EPEVTQTPSHQVTQMGQEVILRCVPISNHLYFYWYRQILGQKVEFLVSFYNNEISEKSEIFDDQFSVERPDGSNFTLKIRSTKLEDSAMYFCASTLEYGYTFGSGTRLTVV.

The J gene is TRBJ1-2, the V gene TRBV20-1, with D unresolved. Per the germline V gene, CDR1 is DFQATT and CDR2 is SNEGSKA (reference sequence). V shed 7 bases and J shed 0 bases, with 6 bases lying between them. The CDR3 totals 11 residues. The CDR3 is CSVRPNYGYTF. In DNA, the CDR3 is TGCAGTGTCCGACCTAACTATGGCTACACCTTC.

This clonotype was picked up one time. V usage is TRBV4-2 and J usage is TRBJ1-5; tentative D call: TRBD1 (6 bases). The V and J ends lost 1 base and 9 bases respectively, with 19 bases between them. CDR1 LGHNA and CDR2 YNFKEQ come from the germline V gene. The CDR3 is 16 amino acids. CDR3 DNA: TGTGCCAGCAGCCAAGTCACTACAGGGCGATCTATGCCCCAGCATTTT. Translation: CASSQVTTGRSMPQHF.

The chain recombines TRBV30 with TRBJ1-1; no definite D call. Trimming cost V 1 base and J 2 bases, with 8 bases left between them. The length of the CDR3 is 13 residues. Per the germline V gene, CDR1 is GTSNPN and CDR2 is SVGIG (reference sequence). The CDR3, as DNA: TGTGCCTGGAGTGATGCGGGTAACACTGAAGCTTTCTTT. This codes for CAWSDAGNTEAFF. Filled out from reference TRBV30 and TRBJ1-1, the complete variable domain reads SQTIHQWPATLVQPVGSPLSLECTVEGTSNPNLYWYRQAAGRGLQLLFYSVGIGQISSEVPQNLSASRPQDRQFILSSKKLLLSDSGFYLCAWSDAGNTEAFFGQGTRLTVV.

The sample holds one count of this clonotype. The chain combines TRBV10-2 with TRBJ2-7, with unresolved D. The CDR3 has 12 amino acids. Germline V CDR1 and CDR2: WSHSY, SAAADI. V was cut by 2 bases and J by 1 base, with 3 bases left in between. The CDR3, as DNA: TGCGCCAGCAGTGAGGAGTCCTACGAGCAGTACTTC. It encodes CASSEESYEQYF.

The CDR3: CASSHPTPGLASSTDTQYF. The CDR3 nucleotides read TGCGCCAGCAGCCACCCAACCCCGGGACTTGCCTCTAGCACAGATACGCAGTATTTT. The chain carries TRBV4-1 and TRBJ2-3, with D tentatively TRBD2 (6 bases). Germline loops: CDR1 MGHRA, CDR2 YSYEKL. The CDR3 runs to 19 residues. Trimming took off 3 bases at V and 0 bases at J, with 22 bases between the two ends.

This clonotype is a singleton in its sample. Written as DNA, the CDR3 is TGTGCCAGTAGCGATGAGAACACTGAAGCTTTCTTT. It translates to CASSDENTEAFF. The chain recombines TRBV19 with TRBJ1-1; no clear D. Trimming removed 6 bases at V and 1 base at J, with 6 bases between. Germline CDR1 LNHDA, CDR2 SQIVND (reference sequence). The CDR3 loop spans 12 amino acids.

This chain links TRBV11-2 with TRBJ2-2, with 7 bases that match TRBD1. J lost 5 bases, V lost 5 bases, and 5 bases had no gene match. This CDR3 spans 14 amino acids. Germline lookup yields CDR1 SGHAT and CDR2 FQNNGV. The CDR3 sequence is CASSQQQGTGELFF. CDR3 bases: TGTGCCAGCAGCCAGCAACAGGGGACCGGGGAGCTGTTTTTT.

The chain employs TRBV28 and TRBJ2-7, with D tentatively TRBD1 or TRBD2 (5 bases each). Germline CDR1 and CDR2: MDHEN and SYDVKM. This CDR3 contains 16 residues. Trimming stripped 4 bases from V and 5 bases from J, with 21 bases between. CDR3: CASSSPTRQLQNEQYF. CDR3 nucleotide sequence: TGTGCCAGCAGTTCCCCAACTAGACAGCTGCAGAACGAGCAGTACTTC.

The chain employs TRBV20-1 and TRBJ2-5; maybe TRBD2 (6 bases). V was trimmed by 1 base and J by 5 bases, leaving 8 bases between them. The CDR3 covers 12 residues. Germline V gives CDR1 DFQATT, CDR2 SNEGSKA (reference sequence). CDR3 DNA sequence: TGCAGTGCTAGAGTACGGGGGGAGACCCAGTACTTC. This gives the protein CSARVRGETQYF.

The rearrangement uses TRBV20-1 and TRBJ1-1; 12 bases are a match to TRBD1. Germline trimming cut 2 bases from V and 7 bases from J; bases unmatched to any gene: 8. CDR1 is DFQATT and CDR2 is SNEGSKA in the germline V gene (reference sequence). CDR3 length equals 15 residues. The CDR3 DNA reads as TGCAGTGCTAGATCCTGGGGACAGGGGGCGAGTGAAGCTTTCTTT. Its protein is CSARSWGQGASEAFF.

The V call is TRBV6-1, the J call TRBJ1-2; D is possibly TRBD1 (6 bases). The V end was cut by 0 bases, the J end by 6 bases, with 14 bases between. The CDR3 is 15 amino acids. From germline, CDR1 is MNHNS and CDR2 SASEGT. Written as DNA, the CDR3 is TGTGCCAGCAGTGAAGCGACAGGCCGTAGGGATGGCTACACCTTC. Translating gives CASSEATGRRDGYTF.

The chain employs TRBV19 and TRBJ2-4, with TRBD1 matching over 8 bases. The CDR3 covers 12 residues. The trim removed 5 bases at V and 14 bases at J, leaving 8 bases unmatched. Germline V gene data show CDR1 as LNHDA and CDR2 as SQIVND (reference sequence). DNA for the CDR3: TGTGCCAGTAGTCTACGGGGACAGGTGAAGTACTTC. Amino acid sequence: CASSLRGQVKYF. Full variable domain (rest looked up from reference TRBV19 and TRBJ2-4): DGGITQSPKYLFRKEGQNVTLSCEQNLNHDAMYWYRQDPGQGLRLIYYSQIVNDFQKGDIAEGYSVSREKKESFPLTVTSAQKNPTAFYLCASSLRGQVKYFGAGTRLSVL.

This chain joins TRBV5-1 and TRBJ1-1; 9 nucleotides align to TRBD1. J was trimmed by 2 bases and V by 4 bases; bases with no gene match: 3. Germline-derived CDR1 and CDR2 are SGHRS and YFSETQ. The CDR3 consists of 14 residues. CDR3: CASSPQGANTEAFF. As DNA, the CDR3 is TGCGCCAGCAGCCCACAGGGGGCTAACACTGAAGCTTTCTTT.

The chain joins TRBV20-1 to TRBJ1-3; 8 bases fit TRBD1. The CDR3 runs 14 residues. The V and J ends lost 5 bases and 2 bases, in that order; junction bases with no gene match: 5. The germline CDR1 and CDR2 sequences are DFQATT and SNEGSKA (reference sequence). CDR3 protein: CSASGTGPGNTIYF. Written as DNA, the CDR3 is TGCAGTGCTTCGGGGACAGGTCCTGGAAACACCATATATTTT.

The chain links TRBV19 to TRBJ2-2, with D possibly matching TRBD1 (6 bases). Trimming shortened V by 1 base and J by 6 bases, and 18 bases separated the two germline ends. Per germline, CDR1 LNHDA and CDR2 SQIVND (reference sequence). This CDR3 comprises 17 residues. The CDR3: CASSIAFSRGAAGELFF. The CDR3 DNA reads TGTGCCAGTAGTATAGCGTTTAGCAGGGGAGCGGCCGGGGAGCTGTTTTTT.

DNA of the CDR3: TGCAGTGCTAGCTGGGGCCAAGAGACCCAGTACTTC. As protein: CSASWGQETQYF. The rearrangement uses TRBV20-1 and TRBJ2-5; D is undetermined. Germline loops: CDR1 DFQATT, CDR2 SNEGSKA (reference sequence). The CDR3 runs to 12 residues. V lost 3 bases and J lost 1, with 6 bases in between.

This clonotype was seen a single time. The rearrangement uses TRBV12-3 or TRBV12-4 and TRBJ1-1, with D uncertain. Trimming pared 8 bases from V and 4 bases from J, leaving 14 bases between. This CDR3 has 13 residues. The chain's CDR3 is CASDRDRGTEAFF. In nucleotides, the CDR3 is TGTGCCAGCGATCGCGATCGGGGCACTGAAGCTTTCTTT.

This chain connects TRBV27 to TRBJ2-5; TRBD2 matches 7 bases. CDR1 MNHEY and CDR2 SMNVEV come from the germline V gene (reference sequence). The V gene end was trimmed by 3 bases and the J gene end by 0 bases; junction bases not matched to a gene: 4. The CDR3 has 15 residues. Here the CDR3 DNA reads TGTGCCAGCAGTTTTGGTGCGGGGGACCAAGAGACCCAGTACTTC. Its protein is CASSFGAGDQETQYF.

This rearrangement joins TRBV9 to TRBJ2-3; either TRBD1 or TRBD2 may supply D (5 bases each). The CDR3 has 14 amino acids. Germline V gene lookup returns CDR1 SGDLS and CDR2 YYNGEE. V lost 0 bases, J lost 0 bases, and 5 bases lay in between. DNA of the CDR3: TGTGCCAGCAGCGTAGGGGGGAGCACAGATACGCAGTATTTT. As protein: CASSVGGSTDTQYF. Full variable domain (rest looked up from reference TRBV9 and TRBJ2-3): DSGVTQTPKHLITATGQRVTLRCSPRSGDLSVYWYQQSLDQGLQFLIQYYNGEERAKGNILERFSAQQFPDLHSELNLSSLELGDSALYFCASSVGGSTDTQYFGPGTRLTVL.

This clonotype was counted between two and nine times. The CDR3 DNA reads as TGTGCCAGCGGTGCAGGGTATAATTCACCCCTCCACTTT. It yields the protein CASGAGYNSPLHF. The rearrangement uses TRBV6-1 and TRBJ1-6; D is possibly TRBD1 (5 bases). V was shortened by 8 bases and J by 4 bases, with 9 bases between the two germline ends. The CDR3 length is 13 residues. The germline CDR1 and CDR2 sequences are MNHNS and SASEGT.